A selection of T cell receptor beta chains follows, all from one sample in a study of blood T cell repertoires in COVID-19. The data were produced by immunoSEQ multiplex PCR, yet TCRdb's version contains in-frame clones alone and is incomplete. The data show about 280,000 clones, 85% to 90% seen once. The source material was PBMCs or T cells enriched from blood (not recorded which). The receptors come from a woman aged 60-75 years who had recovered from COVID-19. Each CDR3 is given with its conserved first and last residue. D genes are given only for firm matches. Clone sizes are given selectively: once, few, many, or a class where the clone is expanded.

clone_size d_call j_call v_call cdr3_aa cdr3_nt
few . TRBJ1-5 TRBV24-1 CATAPTGISNQPQHF TGTGCCACCGCACCCACAGGGATAAGCAATCAGCCCCAGCATTTT
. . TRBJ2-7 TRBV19 CASSMGRQAYEQYF TGTGCCAGTAGTATGGGGAGACAAGCCTACGAGCAGTACTTC
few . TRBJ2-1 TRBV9 CASSVDSWGPGVYNEQFF TGTGCCAGCAGCGTAGATTCCTGGGGTCCCGGGGTATACAATGAGCAGTTCTTC
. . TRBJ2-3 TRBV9 CASSARSSADTQYF TGTGCCAGCAGCGCTAGATCGTCGGCAGATACGCAGTATTTT
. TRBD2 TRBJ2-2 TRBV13 CASSEAGLAVAGELFF TGTGCCAGCAGCGAAGCGGGACTAGCCGTGGCCGGGGAGCTGTTTTTT
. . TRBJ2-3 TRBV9 CASSADPTNTDTQYF TGTGCCAGCAGCGCCGACCCTACTAACACAGATACGCAGTATTTT
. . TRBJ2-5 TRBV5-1 CASNQGQETQYF TGCGCCAGTAATCAGGGGCAAGAGACCCAGTACTTC
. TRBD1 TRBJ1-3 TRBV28 CASSFGGQGILSNTIYF TGTGCCAGCAGTTTTGGTGGACAGGGAATTTTAAGCAACACCATATATTTT
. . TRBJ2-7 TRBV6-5 CASSSPTESEQYF TGTGCCAGCAGTTCGCCGACAGAATCCGAGCAGTACTTC
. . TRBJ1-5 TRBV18 CASSRATLSNQPQHF TGTGCCAGCTCACGGGCTACCCTTAGCAATCAGCCCCAGCATTTT
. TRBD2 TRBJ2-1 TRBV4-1 CASSLEGKAGGNNEQFF TGCGCCAGCAGCCTAGAGGGTAAAGCGGGAGGGAACAATGAGCAGTTCTTC
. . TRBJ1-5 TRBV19 CASSGGGSNQPQHF TGTGCCAGTAGTGGTGGGGGGAGCAATCAGCCCCAGCATTTT
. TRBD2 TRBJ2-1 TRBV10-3 CAISDTSGAYNEQFF TGTGCCATCAGTGACACTAGCGGCGCCTACAATGAGCAGTTCTTC
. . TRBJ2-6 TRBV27 CASSRGRSGANVLTF TGTGCCAGCAGCAGAGGGAGATCTGGGGCCAACGTCCTGACTTTC
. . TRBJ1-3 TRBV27 CASSSRVSGNTIYF TGTGCCAGCAGTTCCAGGGTCTCTGGAAACACCATATATTTT
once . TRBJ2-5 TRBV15 CATSRARQETQYF TGTGCCACCAGCAGAGCCCGGCAAGAGACCCAGTACTTC